The 7 T cell receptor beta chains below were found in one sample sequenced in a study of CD8 T cells in ankylosing spondylitis. TCRdb re-called the 5' RACE reads with MiXCR, one entry per CDR3 protein. The sample lists around 130,000 distinct CDR3 sequences, about 7% occurring once. The material sequenced was blood, either unsorted or a sorted T cell fraction (not recorded which). The receptors here all came from a male donor with ankylosing spondylitis or in good health (not recorded which).

This clonotype was seen more than once but under ten times. This chain joins TRBV20-1 and TRBJ1-2, with D possibly TRBD1 on 5 matching bases. Trimming pared 3 bases from V and 7 bases from J, leaving 12 bases between. CDR1 is DFQATT, CDR2 SNEGSKA, per germline (reference sequence). This CDR3 comprises 12 residues. The CDR3 DNA sequence: TGCAGTGCTAGTCATGGGGCGCGTGGCTACACCTTC. This sequence encodes CSASHGARGYTF.

The sample holds many counts of this clonotype. This rearrangement joins TRBV5-1 to TRBJ2-3, with D possibly called TRBD1 or TRBD2 (5 bases each). V was clipped by 4 bases and J by 1 base, with 13 bases between them. Germline loops: CDR1 SGHRS, CDR2 YFSETQ. CDR3 length equals 15 residues. The CDR3 DNA follows: TGCGCCAGCAGCAGTGGGACGCCCCGCACAGATACGCAGTATTTT. Translation: CASSSGTPRTDTQYF.

This clonotype was detected ten times or more. J is TRBJ1-5 and V is TRBV20-1, with 7 bases lining up with TRBD1. Germline CDR1 is DFQATT and CDR2 is SNEGSKA (reference sequence). The CDR3 loop spans 10 amino acids. The CDR3 spells CRYRGQPQHF. The CDR3 DNA reads TGCCGGTACAGGGGCCAGCCCCAGCATTTT.

At least ten counts were recorded for this clonotype. The chain is built from TRBV10-3 and TRBJ1-1, with D uncertain. The length of the CDR3 is 11 residues. Trimming stripped 7 bases from V and 11 bases from J, with 14 bases between. The germline gives CDR1 ENHRY, CDR2 SYGVKD. CDR3 in amino acids: CAIKGPARAFF. As DNA, the CDR3 is TGTGCCATCAAAGGACCGGCTCGGGCTTTCTTT.

This clonotype was picked up many times. V gene TRBV12-3 or TRBV12-4 combines with J gene TRBJ2-2; 10 bases are a match to TRBD1. V lost 5 bases to trimming and J lost 8 bases; unmatched junction nucleotides: 14. CDR3 length equals 17 residues. CDR3 loop: CASSRKPGQGLDGELFF. CDR3 DNA sequence: TGTGCCAGCAGTCGGAAACCGGGACAGGGGTTAGATGGGGAGCTGTTTTTT.

This clonotype was recorded at least ten times. The V and J genes are TRBV29-1 and TRBJ2-5, with TRBD2 matching over 11 bases. V shed 3 bases and J 5 bases; nucleotides not matched to a gene: 5. Germline assignment: CDR1 SQVTM and CDR2 ANQGSEA. CDR3 length: 14 amino acids. CDR3 nucleotide sequence: TGCAGCGTTGATAGCCTAGCGGGAGGCGAGACCCAGTACTTC. Residues: CSVDSLAGGETQYF.

This clonotype was seen more than once but under ten times. The V and J genes are TRBV10-3 and TRBJ1-6, with 9 bases identical to TRBD1. Germline V CDR1 and CDR2: ENHRY, SYGVKD. This CDR3 region has 13 residues. V gave up 7 bases and J gave up 13 bases; unmatched junction bases: 8. The CDR3 bases are TGTGCCATCACCATGGACAGGGGCGATCCCCTCCACTTT. Its protein product is CAITMDRGDPLHF.